These T cell receptor beta chains were read from a single sample in a study of CD8 T cells in Susac syndrome. TCRdb recomputed calls from the immunoSEQ multiplex PCR reads with MiXCR, one row per CDR3 protein. The data show more than 150,000 distinct CDR3 sequences, about 90% seen once. The material sequenced was CD4+ T cells from PBMCs. The receptors were sampled from a human donor in good health. The CDR3 runs from the conserved cysteine through the conserved F or W. Fields, in order: V gene, J gene, D gene, CDR3 protein, CDR3 DNA. The D gene is left open where the match is weak.

TRBV7-3	TRBJ2-3	-	CASSSARGVADTQYF	TGTGCCAGCAGCTCGGCCAGGGGTGTGGCAGATACGCAGTATTTT
TRBV4-2	TRBJ2-1	TRBD2	CASSLSSGSSDEQFF	TGTGCCAGCAGCCTCTCTAGCGGGAGTAGCGATGAGCAGTTCTTC
TRBV5-1	TRBJ2-5	-	CASSLGQDGETQYF	TGCGCCAGCAGCTTGGGTCAGGACGGGGAGACCCAGTACTTC
TRBV30	TRBJ1-5	-	CAWSGGGGNQPQHF	TGTGCCTGGAGTGGGGGAGGAGGGAATCAGCCCCAGCATTTT
TRBV23-1	TRBJ2-3	TRBD1	CASSHNSGTGRDTQYF	TGCGCCAGCAGTCATAACTCCGGGACAGGGAGAGATACGCAGTATTTT
TRBV27	TRBJ1-1	-	CASSSTGYGAEAFF	TGTGCCAGCAGTTCAACAGGGTACGGGGCTGAAGCTTTCTTT
TRBV15	TRBJ1-1	-	CATSGGSNTEAFF	TGTGCCACCAGCGGGGGGTCCAACACTGAAGCTTTCTTT
TRBV19	TRBJ2-7	-	CASSPGGRPALSYEQYF	TGTGCCAGTAGCCCTGGGGGACGGCCTGCCCTCTCCTACGAGCAGTACTTC
TRBV3-1	TRBJ2-2	TRBD2	CASSLVAGVAGELFF	TGTGCCAGCAGTCTAGTAGCGGGAGTAGCTGGGGAGCTGTTTTTT
TRBV20-1	TRBJ2-5	TRBD2	CSATLGLAGETQYF	TGCAGTGCTACACTGGGGCTAGCGGGAGAGACCCAGTACTTC
TRBV5-1	TRBJ2-2	TRBD1	CASSSQGAGELFF	TGCGCCAGCAGCTCTCAGGGGGCCGGGGAGCTGTTTTTT